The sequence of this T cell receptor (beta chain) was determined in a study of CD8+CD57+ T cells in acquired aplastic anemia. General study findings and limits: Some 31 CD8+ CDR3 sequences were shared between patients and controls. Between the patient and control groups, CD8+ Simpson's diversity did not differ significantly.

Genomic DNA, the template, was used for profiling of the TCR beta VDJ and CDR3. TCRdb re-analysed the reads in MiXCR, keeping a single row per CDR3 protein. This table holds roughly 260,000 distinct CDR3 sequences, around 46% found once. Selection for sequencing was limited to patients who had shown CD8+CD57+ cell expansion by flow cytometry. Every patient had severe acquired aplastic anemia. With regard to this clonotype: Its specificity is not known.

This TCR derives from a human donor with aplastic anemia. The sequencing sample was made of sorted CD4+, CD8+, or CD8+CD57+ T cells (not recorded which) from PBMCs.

The CDR3 DNA reads TGTGCCAGCACCGGGCGGGACTTCTGTGCGGCCGGTGAGCAGTTCTTC. This codes for CASTGRDFCAAGEQFF. The chain links TRBV12-3 or TRBV12-4 to TRBJ2-1; perhaps TRBD2 as D (6 bases). This CDR3 comprises 16 residues. The V end lost 7 bases, the J end lost 9 bases, and 25 bases lay between the germline ends.